These 10 T cell receptor beta chains were all obtained from the same sample, sequenced in a study of shared clonotypes between healthy human individuals. Sequencing was performed with immunoSEQ multiplex PCR; in TCRdb, only in-frame clones are kept and a portion is missing. The data hold approximately 2.1 million clones, with more than 80% observed a single time. Sequencing used naive CD4+ T cells from PBMCs. Subset given: CD45RA+ positively selected. These receptors came from a man aged 18 to 29 in good health. Some clones in this sample may be carry-over from other donors' samples.

The CDR3 loop is CASSPSRQTQYF. CDR3 coding DNA: TGCGCCAGCAGCCCCTCCCGGCAGACCCAGTACTTC. The J gene is TRBJ2-5, the V gene TRBV4-1, with no clear D. CDR3 size: 12 residues. Germline loops: CDR1 MGHRA, CDR2 YSYEKL. V lost 4 bases to trimming and J lost 6 bases, with 9 bases between them.

V gene TRBV5-1 combines with J gene TRBJ2-1; the match to TRBD2 covers 11 bases. This CDR3 is built from 15 residues. The V segment lost 2 bases and the J segment 5 bases; nucleotides outside the gene matches: 3. Germline-derived CDR1 and CDR2 are SGHRS and YFSETQ. CDR3 loop: CASSFRLAGNNEQFF. CDR3 nucleotides: TGCGCCAGCAGCTTCCGACTAGCGGGGAACAATGAGCAGTTCTTC.

The chain recombines TRBV7-8 with TRBJ2-5, with TRBD1 matching over 7 bases. Germline CDR1 reads SGHVS; CDR2 reads FQNEAQ. CDR3 length: 14 residues. After removal of 4 bases from V and 1 base from J, the junction contained 3 bases not matched to a gene. As DNA, the CDR3 is TGTGCCAGCAGCTACAGACAGGGCCAAGAGACCCAGTACTTC. Translated, it gives CASSYRQGQETQYF.

The V and J genes are TRBV5-1 and TRBJ2-3, with 10 bases identical to TRBD2. The CDR3 has 18 residues. Trimming took 0 bases from V and 5 from J; bases not matched to a gene: 12. Germline-derived CDR1 and CDR2 are SGHRS and YFSETQ. The CDR3 DNA reads TGCGCCAGCAGCTTGGTTACTCCAGCTAGCGGGAGAGTAGATACGCAGTATTTT. Encoded protein: CASSLVTPASGRVDTQYF.

The V call is TRBV7-2, the J call TRBJ2-1, with 9 positions matching TRBD2. V trimming: 5 bases; J trimming: 4 bases; junction bases outside the gene matches: 12. The CDR3 loop spans 17 amino acids. In germline, CDR1 is SGHTA, CDR2 FQGNSA. The chain's CDR3 is CASSQNLLAGRYNEQFF. The CDR3 bases are TGTGCCAGCAGCCAAAACTTGCTAGCGGGACGGTACAATGAGCAGTTCTTC.

The chain links TRBV7-9 to TRBJ2-1; the D gene is possibly TRBD2 (6 bases). V lost 0 bases, J lost 6 bases, and 15 bases lay in between. In germline, CDR1 is SEHNR, CDR2 FQNEAQ (reference sequence). The CDR3 consists of 16 residues. The CDR3 loop reads CASSLALAQGGNEQFF. Written as DNA, the CDR3 is TGTGCCAGCAGCTTAGCGCTGGCCCAGGGAGGCAATGAGCAGTTCTTC.

This rearrangement joins TRBV7-9 to TRBJ2-1; unclear D gene. The V end lost 2 bases, the J end lost 4 bases, and 6 bases lay between the germline ends. Germline V lookup: CDR1 SEHNR, CDR2 FQNEAQ (reference sequence). The CDR3 is 13 amino acids. In nucleotides, the CDR3 is TGTGCCAGCAGCTTAAGGGAATACAATGAGCAGTTCTTC. This sequence encodes CASSLREYNEQFF.

This clone occurred a few times. Other DNA sequences within the sample encode an identical CDR3. This chain connects TRBV7-9 to TRBJ1-5, with D uncertain. Germline V gene data show CDR1 as SEHNR and CDR2 as FQNEAQ (reference sequence). With 5 bases removed from V and 2 bases from J, the gap between germline ends came to 10 bases. The CDR3 covers 14 residues. The CDR3 DNA follows: TGTGCCAGCAGCCTCACCGGGGGCAATCAGCCCCAGCATTTT. It encodes CASSLTGGNQPQHF.

V and J are TRBV4-1 and TRBJ2-1; D gene unclear. Trimming removed 1 base from V and 0 bases from J, with 13 bases in between. CDR3 size: 17 residues. Germline CDR1 is MGHRA and CDR2 is YSYEKL. CDR3 loop: CASSQGGAYSSYNEQFF. CDR3 nucleotide sequence: TGCGCCAGCAGCCAAGGGGGTGCCTACAGCTCCTACAATGAGCAGTTCTTC.

V and J are TRBV29-1 and TRBJ2-6; D not certain. Trimming removed 7 bases at V and 0 bases at J, with 13 bases between. The CDR3 extends over 15 amino acids. Germline V CDR1 and CDR2: SQVTM, ANQGSEA. The CDR3 here is CSGLERVSGANVLTF. The CDR3, as DNA: TGCAGCGGCCTTGAGCGAGTCTCTGGGGCCAACGTCCTGACTTTC.